These T cell receptor beta chains were read from a single sample in a study of tumor-infiltrating lymphocytes in primary liver carcinoma. MiXCR, applied by TCRdb to the multiplex PCR reads, yields one record per CDR3 protein. The table records around 88,000 distinct CDR3 sequences, roughly 70% of them present only once. Material for sequencing was tumor-adjacent normal liver tissue. Receptor source: a man aged 35-49 years with primary liver carcinoma and hepatitis B virus infection. The CDR3 runs from the conserved cysteine through the conserved F or W. Fields, in order: CDR3 protein, J gene, V gene.

CSVDPMETQYF | TRBJ2-5 | TRBV29-1
CANSHEEGPNEKLFF | TRBJ1-4 | TRBV6-5
CASSALGQGFNEQFF | TRBJ2-1 | TRBV7-9
CASSIGGAGTLYAYTF | TRBJ1-2 | TRBV11-2
CGSSTWTLQTGELFF | TRBJ2-2 | TRBV11-2
CASTPGTSGPNEQLF | TRBJ2-1 | TRBV12-3/TRBV12-4
CASHTLPGRTSTYEQYF | TRBJ2-7 | TRBV6-2/TRBV6-3
CASSTIGIGSEQYF | TRBJ2-7 | TRBV28
CSVEEYGTGETQYF | TRBJ2-5 | TRBV29-1
CASSFGQGADGYTF | TRBJ1-2 | TRBV7-9
CVSSEAQGDRGTDTHYF | TRBJ2-3 | TRBV6-1
CGVDSGLEDTQYF | TRBJ2-3 | TRBV29-1
CASSLSGGNNEQFF | TRBJ2-1 | TRBV12-3/TRBV12-4
CAISLDLWTEAFF | TRBJ1-1 | TRBV11-2
CASSLGPPCGLSTDTQYF | TRBJ2-3 | TRBV11-2
CSVEGRTDSGRAWESQYF | TRBJ2-5 | TRBV29-1
CASSLVSGAGELFF | TRBJ2-2 | TRBV11-2
CACGVTGGPDTQYF | TRBJ2-3 | TRBV6-1
CASTRDTSTDTQYF | TRBJ2-3 | TRBV5-4
CASFSGSGLCEQYF | TRBJ2-7 | TRBV7-9
CASMGGRAYEQYF | TRBJ2-7 | TRBV6-5